This T cell receptor beta chain was found in a study of T-cell memory formation after mild COVID-19. MiXCR, applied by TCRdb to the 5' RACE reads, yields one record per CDR3 protein. The sample lists roughly 160,000 distinct CDR3 sequences; around a tenth were seen once. The receptor was derived from a young man who had mild COVID-19 (a few samples of this study predate the infection). Cell type and time point are not known. Sequencing was carried out using PBMCs or a T cell subset sorted from them (not recorded which).

This CDR3 reads CASSERQGQNSPLHF. As DNA, the CDR3 is TGTGCCAGCAGCGAGCGACAGGGTCAGAATTCACCCCTCCACTTT. The rearrangement joins TRBV7-9 to TRBJ1-6; 7 bases align to TRBD1. The CDR3 contains 15 residues. Trimming took 5 bases from V and 7 from J; bases not matched to a gene: 8. CDR1 is SEHNR, CDR2 FQNEAQ, per germline (reference sequence).